This T cell receptor beta chain was retrieved from a study of blood T cell repertoires in COVID-19. About the study: The samples span acute and convalescent COVID-19 from the United States, Italy and Spain. In each case, the material was cDNA or gDNA derived from T cells, B-cell-depleted T cells, or PBMCs.

The V and J ends lost 2 bases and 1 base respectively, with 14 bases between them. Germline V gene sequence: CDR1 MGHDK, CDR2 SYGVNS. The CDR3 contains 16 residues. Per the authors' pipeline: Amplification of reference gene primers was used by the study to estimate nucleated cell counts. Method: immunoSEQ multiplex PCR; TCRdb's copy keeps in-frame clones and lacks some. V, J and clone size are taken as reported in that table, and D and trimming were inferred from the DNA itself. The sample lists tens of thousands of clones, 89% seen once, with around 10% in the top ten. The receptor was isolated from a man older than 75 with acute or convalescent COVID-19. The sequenced sample was peripheral blood. The J gene is TRBJ1-2, the V gene TRBV25-1; D not resolved. CDR3 in DNA: TGTGCCAGCAGTGAAGAGGGCTTTTCGGGTAACTATGGCTACACCTTC. Protein sequence: CASSEEGFSGNYGYTF.